Shown below are 16 T cell receptor beta chains from a single sample sequenced in a study of cytomegalovirus exposure and HLA in healthy donors. The PCR was carried out with 60 Vbeta primers and 13 Jbeta primers. Clones were sequenced by immunoSEQ multiplex PCR, and TCRdb holds only the in-frame ones, with some missing. The repertoire includes around 160,000 clones, roughly 77% of them detected once, and roughly 7.8% sits in the top ten. Sequencing was performed on PBMCs. The receptors derive from a middle-aged woman in good health and CMV-seropositive.

This clone has more than one count but fewer than ten. The sample contains more than one DNA sequence encoding this CDR3. This chain connects TRBV7-8 to TRBJ2-1; a weak D match, TRBD2 (5 bases). Germline loops: CDR1 SGHVS, CDR2 FQNEAQ. This CDR3 has 13 amino acids. Trimming pared 3 bases from V and 8 bases from J, leaving 11 bases between. In nucleotides, the CDR3 is TGTGCCAGCAGCTTGGACTTGGCGGATGAGCAGTTCTTC. It translates to CASSLDLADEQFF.

This chain connects TRBV10-3 to TRBJ2-3; the match to TRBD1 covers 9 bases. Trimming took 3 bases from V and 7 from J; bases not matched to a gene: 14. The CDR3 contains 17 residues. Germline V CDR1 and CDR2: ENHRY, SYGVKD. The CDR3 nucleotides read TGTGCCATCAGTGACCAAACTCGGGGACAGGGTCAGAATACGCAGTATTTT. Translating it yields CAISDQTRGQGQNTQYF.

J is TRBJ2-7 and V is TRBV15, with no clear D. V was trimmed by 0 bases and J by 7 bases, leaving 10 bases between them. The CDR3 has 13 amino acids. Germline V gene lookup returns CDR1 LNHNV and CDR2 YYDKDF (reference sequence). This CDR3 is CATSRDQSVEQYF. Here the CDR3 DNA reads TGTGCCACCAGCAGAGATCAGAGCGTGGAGCAGTACTTC.

J is TRBJ2-7 and V is TRBV6-5; the match to TRBD2 covers 9 bases. The CDR3 has 15 amino acids. In germline, CDR1 is MNHEY, CDR2 SVGAGI. V shed 4 bases and J 4 bases; nucleotides not matched to a gene: 8. Here the CDR3 reads CASSWVAGGTYEQYF. The CDR3, as DNA: TGTGCCAGCAGTTGGGTTGCGGGAGGGACGTACGAGCAGTACTTC.

The chain recombines TRBV5-5 with TRBJ1-3; D gene uncertain. V was shortened by 5 bases and J by 8 bases, with 14 bases between the two germline ends. CDR3 size: 13 residues. Germline loops: CDR1 SGHKS, CDR2 YYEKEE (reference sequence). The CDR3 nucleotides are TGTGCCAGCAGGTTTGTCGGCCGGGACACCATATATTTT. This translates into CASRFVGRDTIYF.

The V and J genes are TRBV6-1 and TRBJ1-2, with 9 bases fitting TRBD1. The V and J ends lost 0 bases and 1 base, in that order; junction bases with no gene match: 3. This CDR3 has 16 amino acids. Germline V gene lookup returns CDR1 MNHNS and CDR2 SASEGT. CDR3 nucleotide sequence: TGTGCCAGCAGTGAAGCGCGACAGGGGGTTAACTATGGCTACACCTTC. Its translation: CASSEARQGVNYGYTF.

The chain recombines TRBV5-1 with TRBJ2-3; D is perhaps TRBD2 (5 bases). CDR3 length equals 14 residues. Trimming stripped 7 bases from V and 0 bases from J, with 12 bases between. CDR1 and CDR2 (germline): SGHRS, YFSETQ. The CDR3 protein is CASGIALSTDTQYF. The CDR3 nucleotides are TGCGCCAGCGGGATAGCGCTTAGCACAGATACGCAGTATTTT.

V is TRBV7-2 and J is TRBJ2-2; 7 bases align to TRBD2. After removal of 5 bases from V and 5 bases from J, the junction contained 11 bases not matched to a gene. The CDR3 sequence is 16 residues long. From germline, CDR1 is SGHTA and CDR2 FQGNSA. CDR3 sequence reads: CASSLHGGSGTGELFF. DNA for the CDR3: TGTGCCAGCAGCCTCCACGGTGGTAGCGGGACCGGGGAGCTGTTTTTT.

The rearrangement uses TRBV6-4 and TRBJ1-5; 7 nucleotides match TRBD1. Losses at the gene ends were 5 bases for V and 9 bases for J; bases not matched to a gene: 16. The CDR3 is 16 residues long. Germline V gene lookup returns CDR1 MRHNA and CDR2 SNTAGT. The CDR3 sequence: CASSFPDRRVGRPQHF. The CDR3 nucleotides read TGTGCCAGCAGTTTCCCGGACAGGAGAGTCGGCCGGCCCCAGCATTTT.

This clone was counted a single time. The rearrangement joins TRBV7-2 to TRBJ1-6, with D unclear. The germline V gene encodes CDR1 SGHTA and CDR2 FQGNSA. V shed 1 base and J shed 10 bases, with 8 bases lying between them. The CDR3 length is 13 residues. For the CDR3, the DNA is TGTGCCAGCAGCTTAGACCGGGTCTCACCCCTCCACTTT. Translation gives CASSLDRVSPLHF.

The chain is built from TRBV7-3 and TRBJ1-1; 8 nucleotides align to TRBD1. The CDR3 has 15 residues. The V gene's germline CDR1 is SGHTA and CDR2 FQGTGA. V lost 1 base and J lost 5; bases outside the gene matches: 6. CDR3 in DNA: TGTGCCAGCAGCTTAAGTCCCGGGACAGGTACTGAAGCTTTCTTT. It yields the protein CASSLSPGTGTEAFF.

V gene TRBV5-6 combines with J gene TRBJ2-5; 7 bases align to TRBD1. This CDR3 comprises 16 residues. Germline CDR1 and CDR2: SGHDT and YYEEEE. Trimming took 3 bases from V and 3 from J; bases not matched to a gene: 11. CDR3 nucleotide sequence: TGTGCCAGCAGCTACAAGACCGGGACAGATAAAGAGACCCAGTACTTC. It translates to CASSYKTGTDKETQYF.

This chain uses TRBV7-2 with TRBJ1-2; D is perhaps TRBD1 (6 bases). V was pared by 4 bases and J by 7 bases, with 16 bases between. The CDR3 loop spans 14 amino acids. CDR1 SGHTA and CDR2 FQGNSA come from the germline V gene. The CDR3 nucleotides read TGTGCCAGCAGCTCCGGGGCGGGGGGCCGTGGCTACACCTTC. Residues: CASSSGAGGRGYTF.

The gene calls are TRBV7-2 and TRBJ1-3, with D maybe TRBD1 (5 bases). V lost 1 base to trimming and J lost 1 base, with 8 bases between them. Per the germline V gene, CDR1 is SGHTA and CDR2 is FQGNSA. The CDR3 has 15 residues. The CDR3 DNA is TGTGCCAGCAGCTTAGGGGGGGGATCTGGAAACACCATATATTTT. It specifies CASSLGGGSGNTIYF.

The rearrangement joins TRBV6-4 to TRBJ1-1; 9 bases map to TRBD1. Germline-derived CDR1 and CDR2 are MRHNA and SNTAGT. The CDR3 runs to 16 residues. J lost 4 bases, V lost 5 bases, and 11 bases had no gene match. The CDR3: CASSSHAGQGITEAFF. The CDR3 coding sequence is TGTGCCAGCAGTAGCCACGCTGGACAGGGGATCACTGAAGCTTTCTTT.

This clone was seen more than once but under ten times. The CDR3 sequence: CASSFRGLAVQETQYF. The CDR3 DNA is TGTGCCAGCAGTTTTAGGGGACTAGCGGTACAAGAGACCCAGTACTTC. The V call is TRBV28, the J call TRBJ2-5; 11 nucleotides match TRBD2. From germline, CDR1 is MDHEN and CDR2 SYDVKM. The CDR3 loop spans 16 amino acids. The ends lost 3 bases at V and 2 bases at J; junction bases unmatched: 5.